This TCR beta chain was sequenced in a study of T cells expressing NK-cell markers. With the 5' RACE reads reprocessed, TCRdb shows one record per CDR3 protein and no DNA. This sample's table reports 200,000 to 300,000 distinct CDR3 sequences. The CDR3 spans 11 residues. CDR1 is SQVTM, CDR2 ANQGSEA, per germline. The clonotype originates from a man between 18 and 29 years old in good health. The specimen was blood T cells: a sorted CD56 or NKG2C T cell subset, CD4+ or CD8+ T cells, or bulk PBMC T cells (not recorded which). This rearrangement joins TRBV29-1 to TRBJ1-3. The CDR3 sequence is CSVVRGNTIYF.